Presented here are 11 T cell receptor beta chains from one specimen sequenced in a study of blood T cell repertoires in COVID-19. Some clones are missing from TCRdb's copy, which holds only in-frame ones; the method was immunoSEQ multiplex PCR. The repertoire includes about 50,000 clones, approximately 82% of them detected once, and roughly 12% sits in the top ten. The material sequenced was peripheral blood. The receptor set was obtained from a human donor in a cohort sampled during active COVID-19.

The CDR3, as DNA: TGCGCCAGCAGCCCGAGGGTGGCAGGGGTCGGCTCACCCCTCCACTTT. Translation gives CASSPRVAGVGSPLHF. J is TRBJ1-6 and V is TRBV4-1; TRBD1 might be the D (6 bases). Germline V gene data show CDR1 as MGHRA and CDR2 as YSYEKL. The CDR3 is 16 residues long. The V end was cut by 4 bases, the J end by 10 bases, with 20 bases between.

This clone has just a few counts. V and J are TRBV5-1 and TRBJ1-1; D not resolved. The CDR3 extends over 14 amino acids. Trimming shortened V by 2 bases and J by 4 bases, and 12 bases separated the two germline ends. Germline V lookup: CDR1 SGHRS, CDR2 YFSETQ. CDR3 sequence reads: CASSFQVGSTEAFF. The CDR3, as DNA: TGCGCCAGCAGCTTTCAGGTGGGGAGCACTGAAGCTTTCTTT. The full variable domain, rest sourced from reference TRBV5-1 and TRBJ1-1, is KAGVTQTPRYLIKTRGQQVTLSCSPISGHRSVSWYQQTPGQGLQFLFEYFSETQRNKGNFPGRFSGRQFSNSRSEMNVSTLELGDSALYLCASSFQVGSTEAFFGQGTRLTVV.

This chain uses TRBV9 with TRBJ2-7; 10 nucleotides line up with TRBD1. Germline loops: CDR1 SGDLS, CDR2 YYNGEE. Trimming took 0 bases from V and 2 from J; bases not matched to a gene: 2. The CDR3 spans 15 residues. CDR3 bases: TGTGCCAGCAGCGTAGGGACAGGGGGTACCTACGAGCAGTACTTC. Protein sequence: CASSVGTGGTYEQYF. The full variable domain, completed using reference TRBV9 and TRBJ2-7, is DSGVTQTPKHLITATGQRVTLRCSPRSGDLSVYWYQQSLDQGLQFLIQYYNGEERAKGNILERFSAQQFPDLHSELNLSSLELGDSALYFCASSVGTGGTYEQYFGPGTRLTVT.

The chain recombines TRBV20-1 with TRBJ1-5; tentative D call: TRBD1 (5 bases). Germline assignment: CDR1 DFQATT and CDR2 SNEGSKA (reference sequence). This CDR3 has 15 residues. Trimming removed 3 bases from V and 3 bases from J, with 15 bases in between. CDR3 protein: CSASTGRVYNQPQHF. The CDR3 DNA follows: TGCAGTGCTAGTACGGGCAGGGTATACAATCAGCCCCAGCATTTT.

The chain links TRBV10-3 to TRBJ2-7, with TRBD1 identical over 10 bases. Trimming cost V 8 bases and J 4 bases; bases outside gene matches: 2. Germline V gene lookup returns CDR1 ENHRY and CDR2 SYGVKD. The CDR3 covers 12 residues. The CDR3 region is CAIGQGGYEQYF. The CDR3 region has the DNA TGTGCCATCGGACAGGGGGGTTACGAGCAGTACTTC.

The count of this clone is one. The rearrangement uses TRBV7-9 and TRBJ1-2; 7 nucleotides agree with TRBD1. Germline CDR1 SEHNR, CDR2 FQNEAQ (reference sequence). The V segment lost 1 base and the J segment 3 bases; nucleotides outside the gene matches: 2. The CDR3 loop spans 14 amino acids. CDR3 nucleotides: TGTGCCAGCAGCTTAGGCAGGGGGGACTATGGCTACACCTTC. Its protein is CASSLGRGDYGYTF.

This sequence joins TRBV10-1 and TRBJ1-1; D not certain. This CDR3 is built from 14 residues. Trimming shortened V by 0 bases and J by 8 bases, and 13 bases separated the two germline ends. Germline loops: CDR1 WNHNN, CDR2 SYGVQD (reference sequence). CDR3 loop: CASSESSAITEAFF. CDR3 sequence (DNA): TGCGCCAGCAGTGAGTCCAGCGCGATAACCGAAGCTTTCTTT.

The rearrangement uses TRBV27 and TRBJ1-2, with D unclear. The CDR3 consists of 13 residues. Deletions cut 8 bases from V and 4 bases from J, with 14 bases between. Germline assignment: CDR1 MNHEY and CDR2 SMNVEV (reference sequence). CDR3: CASAMNRRYGYTF. The CDR3 coding sequence is TGTGCCAGCGCGATGAACAGACGCTATGGCTACACCTTC.

The chain employs TRBV19 and TRBJ2-5, with 8 positions matching TRBD1. This CDR3 is built from 15 residues. In germline, CDR1 is LNHDA, CDR2 SQIVND (reference sequence). V shed 4 bases and J 5 bases; nucleotides not matched to a gene: 9. As DNA, the CDR3 is TGTGCCAGTAGTAAGGGGCAGGGGGCAGGGGAGACCCAGTACTTC. Protein product: CASSKGQGAGETQYF.

This clone occurred once. The genes are TRBV6-2 or TRBV6-3 and TRBJ2-7; 7 bases map to TRBD2. After removal of 6 bases from V and 4 bases from J, the junction contained 3 bases not matched to a gene. The CDR3 loop spans 12 amino acids. Per germline, CDR1 MNHEY and CDR2 SVGEGT. The CDR3: CASSGGSYEQYF. In nucleotides, the CDR3 is TGTGCCAGCAGCGGGGGGAGTTACGAGCAGTACTTC.

This clone was counted between two and nine times. CDR3 sequence: CASSTSPTGNTEAFF. The CDR3 region has the DNA TGTGCCAGCAGCACGAGTCCAACCGGGAACACTGAAGCTTTCTTT. The rearrangement links TRBV9 to TRBJ1-1; D is undetermined. Trimming pared 4 bases from V and 1 base from J, leaving 14 bases between. Germline CDR1 reads SGDLS; CDR2 reads YYNGEE. The CDR3 has 15 amino acids.